This entry is about one TCR beta chain. Its target is unknown. The data are from a study of cytomegalovirus exposure and HLA in healthy donors. Primers: 60 Vbeta forward and 13 Jbeta reverse. The repertoire was sequenced with immunoSEQ multiplex PCR; TCRdb's copy has only in-frame clones and lacks some. The sample yields around 140,000 clones, about 76% seen once. Losses at the gene ends were 4 bases for V and 7 bases for J; bases not matched to a gene: 11. From germline, CDR1 is LGHNA and CDR2 YSLEER. There are 16 residues in the CDR3. Findings and limits, study-wide: Near-uniform donor sequencing depth was presumed by presence/absence analyses.

The chain links TRBV4-3 to TRBJ2-1, with 9 bases identical to TRBD1. What was sequenced was PBMCs. This TCR was sampled from a male donor in good health and CMV-seronegative. The CDR3 protein is CASSREQGAGGNEQFF. The CDR3 region has the DNA TGCGCCAGCAGCCGAGAACAGGGGGCTGGGGGGAATGAGCAGTTCTTC.